These 32 T cell receptor beta chains were sequenced from one sample in a study of monozygotic twins with inflammatory bowel disease. TCRdb re-analyzed the 5' RACE reads; it lists each CDR3 protein once, without DNA. The table counts 110,000 to 150,000 distinct CDR3 sequences; 1% to 1.5% lies in the top ten. Sequenced sample: blood. The receptors shown here come from a human donor with ulcerative colitis or Crohn's disease, or a healthy co-twin of an affected twin (not recorded which).

CDR3 sequence: CASIHGPDTGNTGELFF. The chain recombines TRBV5-5 with TRBJ2-2; checking the TCRdb D call of TRBD1 is not possible without DNA. In germline, CDR1 is SGHKS, CDR2 YYEKEE (reference sequence). This CDR3 contains 17 residues. Combining the CDR3 with reference TRBV5-5 and TRBJ2-2 gives the whole variable domain DAGVTQSPTHLIKTRGQQVTLRCSPISGHKSVSWYQQVLGQGPQFIFQYYEKEERGRGNFPDRFSARQFPNYSSELNVNALLLGDSALYLCASIHGPDTGNTGELFFGEGSRLTVL.

This sequence joins TRBV20-1 and TRBJ2-5; there is no DNA to check the TCRdb D call of TRBD2. From germline, CDR1 is DFQATT and CDR2 SNEGSKA (reference sequence). The CDR3 is 16 amino acids. This chain's CDR3 is CSARDLAGPFQETQYF.

The chain recombines TRBV4-2 with TRBJ2-5. From germline, CDR1 is LGHNA and CDR2 YNFKEQ. The CDR3 consists of 19 residues. CDR3 sequence: CASSQELRSIGLAQETQYF.

The chain combines TRBV20-1 with TRBJ1-5; TCRdb calls TRBD1, which cannot be checked without DNA. CDR3 length: 14 residues. Germline V gives CDR1 DFQATT, CDR2 SNEGSKA (reference sequence). This CDR3 is CSAEGGRGNQPQHF.

The V gene is TRBV27, the J gene TRBJ2-7; the TRBD1 assignment by TCRdb is unverifiable without DNA. Germline V gene sequence: CDR1 MNHEY, CDR2 SMNVEV (reference sequence). CDR3 size: 16 residues. This chain's CDR3 is CASSFNYPGGGHEQYF.

The rearrangement joins TRBV9 to TRBJ1-5; TCRdb gives TRBD1 as the D gene, but with no DNA this cannot be confirmed. This CDR3 contains 16 residues. The germline CDR1 and CDR2 sequences are SGDLS and YYNGEE. CDR3: CASSEGGRRNNQPQHF.

The rearrangement uses TRBV3-1 and TRBJ2-7; TCRdb selects TRBD1, and the lack of DNA leaves this call unchecked. CDR3 length: 14 amino acids. CDR1 LGHDT and CDR2 YNNKEL come from the germline V gene (reference sequence). The CDR3 protein is CASSQTGGFDEQYF.

This rearrangement joins TRBV24-1 to TRBJ2-7; without DNA, the TCRdb call of TRBD1 cannot be checked. There are 16 residues in the CDR3. CDR1 is KGHDR, CDR2 SFDVKD, per germline. This chain's CDR3 is CATSDSGAAPPYEQYF.

The rearrangement links TRBV5-1 to TRBJ2-5; the D call from TCRdb, TRBD2, cannot be confirmed without DNA. The germline V gene has CDR1 SGHRS and CDR2 YFSETQ. The CDR3 spans 14 residues. CDR3 sequence: CASSTDLASETQYF.

The chain is built from TRBV7-9 and TRBJ2-1; the D call from TCRdb, TRBD2, cannot be confirmed without DNA. The CDR3 runs 16 residues. From germline, CDR1 is SEHNR and CDR2 FQNEAQ (reference sequence). The CDR3 here is CASGNQLAGVHNEQFF.

V usage is TRBV7-2 and J usage is TRBJ2-1; TCRdb selects TRBD2, and the lack of DNA leaves this call unchecked. CDR3 size: 17 residues. Germline V CDR1 and CDR2: SGHTA, FQGNSA. The CDR3 reads CASSPDWTSGRNNEQFF.

The chain has TRBV10-3 and TRBJ2-6. In germline, CDR1 is ENHRY, CDR2 SYGVKD. The CDR3 loop spans 17 amino acids. CDR3 sequence reads: CAISGSAANSGANVLTF.

The rearrangement joins TRBV6-5 to TRBJ1-1. The CDR3 runs to 12 residues. The V gene's germline CDR1 is MNHEY and CDR2 SVGAGI. CDR3 sequence reads: CASSFSGREAFF.

The rearrangement links TRBV13 to TRBJ1-2; TCRdb's D call, TRBD1, is unchecked because there is no DNA. The CDR3 sequence is 14 residues long. Germline V gene sequence: CDR1 PRHDT, CDR2 FYEKMQ (reference sequence). This CDR3 reads CASSFRQGYYGYTF.

The chain uses TRBV10-2 and TRBJ2-4. There are 11 residues in the CDR3. Per germline, CDR1 WSHSY and CDR2 SAAADI. CDR3 protein: CASSEGNIQYF.

V and J are TRBV4-2 and TRBJ2-7. This CDR3 comprises 15 residues. Germline V gene sequence: CDR1 LGHNA, CDR2 YNFKEQ. CDR3 in amino acids: CASSQDLGWPYEQYF.

The V gene is TRBV29-1, the J gene TRBJ2-7. Germline V CDR1 and CDR2: SQVTM, ANQGSEA. The CDR3 has 14 amino acids. The CDR3: CSVDGYRGSYEQYF.

The rearrangement uses TRBV12-3 or TRBV12-4 and TRBJ1-5. The CDR3 has 14 amino acids. Here the CDR3 reads CASSLGGSGQPQHF.

The chain recombines TRBV4-1 with TRBJ2-7. This CDR3 comprises 15 residues. Germline loops: CDR1 MGHRA, CDR2 YSYEKL. The CDR3 loop is CASSQFTVPLYEQYF.

The CDR3 is CASSFRRTVLHF. This chain connects TRBV28 to TRBJ1-6. This CDR3 has 12 amino acids. Looked up from germline, CDR1 is MDHEN and CDR2 is SYDVKM.

This rearrangement joins TRBV5-4 to TRBJ2-1; TCRdb indicates TRBD2, and absent DNA this call remains unverified. There are 16 residues in the CDR3. The V gene's germline CDR1 is SGHNT and CDR2 YYREEE (reference sequence). CDR3 loop: CASRLAGGPFYNEQFF. The full variable domain, with the rest looked up from reference TRBV5-4 and TRBJ2-1, is ETGVTQSPTHLIKTRGQQVTLRCSSQSGHNTVSWYQQALGQGPQFIFQYYREEENGRGNFPPRFSGLQFPNYSSELNVNALELDDSALYLCASRLAGGPFYNEQFFGPGTRLTVL.

The chain uses TRBV10-3 and TRBJ2-5; TCRdb names TRBD1, which stays unverified in the absence of DNA. Per germline, CDR1 ENHRY and CDR2 SYGVKD. This CDR3 is 15 amino acids long. The CDR3 protein is CAISGRDTLKETQYF.

This chain joins TRBV6-6 and TRBJ1-1. This CDR3 region has 14 residues. Germline V gives CDR1 MNHNY, CDR2 SVGAGI (reference sequence). CDR3 in amino acids: CASSRLQRNTEAFF.

This CDR3 reads CATSRSDSQPYEQYF. The chain is built from TRBV5-5 and TRBJ2-7; TCRdb indicates TRBD1, and absent DNA this call remains unverified. The CDR3 is 15 amino acids. Germline V gene lookup returns CDR1 SGHKS and CDR2 YYEKEE (reference sequence).

This chain joins TRBV28 and TRBJ1-6. Germline-derived CDR1 and CDR2 are MDHEN and SYDVKM. This CDR3 contains 13 residues. The CDR3 sequence is CAECSSYNSPLHF.

The chain has TRBV10-3 and TRBJ1-1. In germline, CDR1 is ENHRY, CDR2 SYGVKD. The CDR3 totals 13 residues. The CDR3: CAISVTSKTEAFF.

CDR3 residues: CASSLGVFGEETQYF. V and J are TRBV5-5 and TRBJ2-5. This CDR3 region has 15 residues. CDR1 is SGHKS and CDR2 is YYEKEE in the germline V gene (reference sequence).

The chain uses TRBV7-8 and TRBJ2-1; absent DNA, TCRdb's TRBD1 call cannot be checked. From germline, CDR1 is SGHVS and CDR2 FQNEAQ. The CDR3 covers 15 residues. The CDR3 reads CASSLGGGGYNEQFF.

V gene TRBV7-2 combines with J gene TRBJ2-3; TCRdb returns TRBD2, unconfirmable since there is no DNA. Germline CDR1 and CDR2: SGHTA and FQGNSA. CDR3 size: 16 residues. The CDR3: CASSLLGSGSTDTQYF. The whole variable domain, remainder taken from reference TRBV7-2 and TRBJ2-3, is GAGVSQSPSNKVTEKGKDVELRCDPISGHTALYWYRQSLGQGLEFLIYFQGNSAPDKSGLPSDRFSAERTGGSVSTLTIQRTQQEDSAVYLCASSLLGSGSTDTQYFGPGTRLTVL.

J is TRBJ1-6 and V is TRBV28; TCRdb selects TRBD1, and the lack of DNA leaves this call unchecked. In germline, CDR1 is MDHEN, CDR2 SYDVKM. The CDR3 is 15 amino acids. The CDR3 sequence: CASSLQAGVNSPLHF.

The chain joins TRBV20-1 to TRBJ1-6; there is no DNA to check the TCRdb D call of TRBD1. CDR3 size: 16 residues. Germline V lookup: CDR1 DFQATT, CDR2 SNEGSKA (reference sequence). CDR3 in amino acids: CSARATTQGRNSPLHF.

The CDR3 here is CSVRRGLKNTEAFF. This rearrangement joins TRBV29-1 to TRBJ1-1; with no DNA, the TCRdb D assignment of TRBD1 cannot be verified. CDR1 and CDR2 from the germline V gene are SQVTM and ANQGSEA. The CDR3 has 14 residues.